Presented here are 3 T cell receptor beta chains from one specimen sequenced in a study of tumor and adjacent non-tumor tissue in lung cancer. TCRbeta libraries were built with three rounds of nested PCR, modified from ARM-PCR. TCRdb reprocessed the multiplex PCR reads via MiXCR and lists one record per CDR3 protein. Counted here are more than 35,000 distinct CDR3 sequences, around 62% occurring once; the ten biggest clones make up 15% to 20%. The template was RNA from unsorted bulk tissue. The normal lung tissue was taken more than 3 cm from the tumor edge. Material for sequencing was distant non-tumor lung tissue. These receptors were obtained from a woman between 35 and 50 years old with non-small cell lung cancer.

Concerning this clonotype: An end of the junction does not agree with germline; a read error may underlie this. The chain couples TRBV28 to TRBJ1-6, with 9 nucleotides matching TRBD1. The length of the CDR3 is 15 residues. CDR1 and CDR2 from the germline V gene are MDHEN and SYDVKM. DNA of the CDR3: TGTGCCAGCAGTTCCCAGACAGGGGGGCCTTCATCCCTCCACTTT. Encoded protein: CASSSQTGGPSSLHF.

This clonotype occurred many times. This chain uses TRBV14 with TRBJ2-1, with 9 bases identical to TRBD1. Germline loops: CDR1 SGHDN, CDR2 FVKESK. This CDR3 contains 14 residues. Trimming at V came to 7 bases and at J to 9 bases, leaving 10 bases not matched to a gene. CDR3 sequence reads: CASNTGGRVGEQFF. In nucleotides, the CDR3 is TGTGCCAGCAACACAGGGGGCCGGGTCGGTGAGCAGTTCTTC.

This clonotype was picked up a small number of times. The rearrangement links TRBV20-1 to TRBJ2-5; 13 bases align to TRBD2. Germline V lookup: CDR1 DFQATT, CDR2 SNEGSKA (reference sequence). This CDR3 spans 13 amino acids. J lost 5 bases, V lost 8 bases, and 5 bases had no gene match. The CDR3 loop is CSSTSGGWETQYF. The DNA of the CDR3 is TGCAGTTCGACTAGCGGGGGGTGGGAGACCCAGTACTTC.